The rows below give T cell receptor beta chains drawn from one sample of a study of blood T cell repertoires in COVID-19. Clones were sequenced by immunoSEQ multiplex PCR, and TCRdb holds only the in-frame ones, with some missing. The sample yields fewer than 450,000 clones, more than 85% seen once. What was sequenced was PBMCs or T cells enriched from blood (not recorded which). The source is a woman aged 25-40 years who had recovered from COVID-19. Each CDR3 is given with its conserved first and last residue. The D gene is left open where the match is weak. Not every row has a clone size; where given, it reads once, few, many or a size class.

V gene,clone size,D gene,J gene,CDR3 DNA,CDR3 protein
TRBV10-2,-,-,TRBJ1-6,TGCGCCAGCAGGGGGGGACTACTGAACAATTCACCCCTCCACTTT,CASRGGLLNNSPLHF
TRBV3-1/TRBV3-2,-,TRBD1,TRBJ1-1,TGTGCCAGCAGCCAAGCAGGGGGATCGGTGAACACTGAAGCTTTCTTT,CASSQAGGSVNTEAFF
TRBV6-5,-,-,TRBJ1-2,TGTGCCAGCAGTTACGCAGGCCCCACTAACTATGGCTACACCTTC,CASSYAGPTNYGYTF
TRBV27,-,-,TRBJ1-6,TGTGCCAGCAGTTTAAGCCATTATAATTCACCCCTCCACTTT,CASSLSHYNSPLHF
TRBV27,-,-,TRBJ2-3,TGTGCCAGCAGTTATGGGGGGACTAGCACAGATACGCAGTATTTT,CASSYGGTSTDTQYF
TRBV11-2,-,TRBD2,TRBJ2-5,TGTGCCAGCAGCTTCGGACAGCCCGGGGCGGGGGGGGCCTCCCCGCACTTC,CASSFGQPGAGGASPHF
TRBV7-8,-,TRBD1,TRBJ2-1,TGTGCCAGCAGCTTAAACAGGGGGAATGAGCAGTTCTTC,CASSLNRGNEQFF
TRBV28,-,TRBD1,TRBJ1-4,TGTGCCAGCAGTTTGGGACAGGGGAGTTTTGAAAAACTGTTTTTT,CASSLGQGSFEKLFF
TRBV30,-,-,TRBJ1-1,TGTGCCTGGAGTTCGTTAAGGGGCACTGAAGCTTTCTTT,CAWSSLRGTEAFF
TRBV5-1,-,-,TRBJ1-6,TGCGCCAGCACCGAAGGGGATTCACCCCTCCACTTT,CASTEGDSPLHF
TRBV5-4,-,TRBD1,TRBJ1-2,TGTGCCAGCAGTAACGGGACAGGGTTCTATGGCTACACCTTC,CASSNGTGFYGYTF
TRBV7-9,-,-,TRBJ2-1,TGTGCCAGCAGTAACAATGAGCAGTTCTTC,CASSNNEQFF
TRBV29-1,-,-,TRBJ1-2,TGCAGCGTTGCTAGTATCGGGGGTGGCTACACCTTC,CSVASIGGGYTF
TRBV2,-,-,TRBJ1-6,TGTGCCAGCAGTGCGGGGACATTTAATTCACCCCTCCACTTT,CASSAGTFNSPLHF
TRBV28,once,TRBD1,TRBJ1-5,TGTGCCAGCAGCGGGGGACAGGGTAGTCAGCCCCAGCATTTT,CASSGGQGSQPQHF
TRBV7-9,-,TRBD1,TRBJ2-7,TGTGCCAGCAGCCTACCTGATACAGGGGATCGGTACGAGCAGTACTTC,CASSLPDTGDRYEQYF
TRBV24-1,once,-,TRBJ1-2,TGTGCCACCGAATCCAACAGGTTTACTGCTGGCTACACCTTC,CATESNRFTAGYTF
TRBV7-6,-,TRBD1,TRBJ2-1,TGTGCCAGCAGCCCCACGGGACAGTACAATGAGCAGTTCTTC,CASSPTGQYNEQFF
TRBV3-1/TRBV3-2,-,TRBD1,TRBJ2-7,TGTGCCAGCACCGCGGCCCCGGACAGGGTACCAGATATTGCGTACGAGCAGTACTTC,CASTAAPDRVPDIAYEQYF
TRBV5-1,-,TRBD2,TRBJ2-3,TGCGCCAGCAGCGGTCAAATAGCGGGGTCCACAGATACGCAGTATTTT,CASSGQIAGSTDTQYF
TRBV14,-,-,TRBJ2-2,TGTGCCAGCAGCCAAGACCCCGTAAGGGAGCTGTTTTTT,CASSQDPVRELFF
TRBV29-1,-,-,TRBJ2-1,TGCAGCGCCCGGACTGGCTCCTACAATGAGCAGTTCTTC,CSARTGSYNEQFF
TRBV15,-,-,TRBJ2-7,TGTGCCACCGGCGAAGGGGTTTTAGACGAGCAGTACTTC,CATGEGVLDEQYF
TRBV28,-,-,TRBJ1-3,TGTGCCAGCAGTTTTGAGGGTCAAGGAAACACCATATATTTT,CASSFEGQGNTIYF
TRBV9,-,TRBD1,TRBJ2-7,TGTGCCAGCAGCGACGACAGGGGGTTTAGGGTCGAGCAGTACTTC,CASSDDRGFRVEQYF
TRBV24-1,-,TRBD1,TRBJ1-2,TGTGCCACCAGTTCCGAAACAGGGGGCTCCGGTGGCTACACCTTC,CATSSETGGSGGYTF
TRBV7-6,-,-,TRBJ2-3,TGTGCCAGCAGCTTAGCGGTTGAGTCACAGATTAGCACAGATACGCAGTATTTT,CASSLAVESQISTDTQYF
TRBV5-1,-,TRBD1,TRBJ2-1,TGCGCCAGCAGCTTCGTACAGGGGGCTTGGGACAATGAGCAGTTCTTC,CASSFVQGAWDNEQFF
TRBV6-2/TRBV6-3,-,TRBD1,TRBJ1-1,TGTGCCAGCAGTACCCCCTCGAACAGGGGGCGGAACACTGAAGCTTTCTTT,CASSTPSNRGRNTEAFF
TRBV12-1,-,-,TRBJ1-5,TGTGCCAGCAGGCGGGACAGGGATAATCAGCCCCAGCATTTT,CASRRDRDNQPQHF
TRBV12-2,once,-,TRBJ2-1,TGTGCAAGTCGCCCTTCCCCAGCGGGGGGCCTCTACAATGAGCAGTTCTTC,CASRPSPAGGLYNEQFF
TRBV7-8,-,TRBD1,TRBJ1-6,TGTGCCAGCAGCCCGAGATCCGGACAGGGGGGCTATAATTCACCCCTCCACTTT,CASSPRSGQGGYNSPLHF
TRBV3-1/TRBV3-2,-,TRBD1,TRBJ2-7,TGTGCCAGCAGCCAGGGACAGGGCGGGACCGCCTCTGGGGAGCAGTACTTC,CASSQGQGGTASGEQYF
TRBV11-2,-,-,TRBJ1-1,TGTGCCAGCAGCCACGGGACACTCAGGGGCACTGAAGCTTTCTTT,CASSHGTLRGTEAFF
TRBV7-8,-,-,TRBJ2-2,TGTGCCAGCAGCACAAACACCGGGGAGCTGTTTTTT,CASSTNTGELFF
TRBV10-3,-,TRBD2,TRBJ2-3,TGTGCCATCAGTGACGTAAGCGGGACTAGCGGGGGGACTACAGATACGCAGTATTTT,CAISDVSGTSGGTTDTQYF
TRBV30,-,TRBD1,TRBJ1-6,TGTGCCTGGAGTTTTACCGGGGGACAGCGCGGTTCACCCCTCCACTTT,CAWSFTGGQRGSPLHF
TRBV5-8,-,-,TRBJ1-3,TGTGCCAGCGACCGCGGTGGGTCTGGAAACACCATATATTTT,CASDRGGSGNTIYF
TRBV3-1/TRBV3-2,-,TRBD1,TRBJ1-2,TGTGCCAGTAAACGTGACAGGGGATCGAGCTACACCTTC,CASKRDRGSSYTF
TRBV19,-,-,TRBJ2-2,TGTGCCAGCACCGTAGGAGGGATAGTCGGGGAGCTGTTTTTT,CASTVGGIVGELFF
TRBV11-2,-,-,TRBJ2-7,TGTGCCAGCACCCGCCCGGCAGGTCCGGCCTACGAGCAGTACTTC,CASTRPAGPAYEQYF
TRBV3-1/TRBV3-2,-,-,TRBJ1-1,TGTGCCAGCAGCCAAGTCGTAAAGAGAAACACTGAAGCTTTCTTT,CASSQVVKRNTEAFF
TRBV5-1,-,-,TRBJ2-1,TGCGCCAGCAGCTTGGTGCCAGATTCGTACAATGAGCAGTTCTTC,CASSLVPDSYNEQFF
TRBV30,-,TRBD2,TRBJ2-1,TGTGCCTGGAGTGCAAACATGGGGACTAGCGGACACAATGAGCAGTTCTTC,CAWSANMGTSGHNEQFF
TRBV4-3,-,TRBD1,TRBJ1-6,TGCGCCAGCAGCCAAGAGGGGGCGGGACAGGGGGATTCACCCCTCCACTTT,CASSQEGAGQGDSPLHF
TRBV5-8,-,-,TRBJ2-1,TGTGCCAGCCGAGTCTACCCCTACAATGAGCAGTTCTTC,CASRVYPYNEQFF
TRBV7-2,once,-,TRBJ1-5,TGTGCCAGCAGCTTAGAGGGGTCAGTTTATAGCAATCAGCCCCAGCATTTT,CASSLEGSVYSNQPQHF
TRBV2,-,-,TRBJ1-3,TGTGCCAGCAGGGAACAAGGGAGCGGAGGAGGAAACACCATATATTTT,CASREQGSGGGNTIYF
TRBV5-4,few,-,TRBJ1-1,TGTGCCAGCAGCTTAGGGGGACCCACCAACACTGAAGCTTTCTTT,CASSLGGPTNTEAFF
TRBV7-2,-,-,TRBJ1-5,TGTGCCAGCAGCTTATCGACAGTGAATCAGCCCCAGCATTTT,CASSLSTVNQPQHF
TRBV18,-,-,TRBJ2-7,TGTGCCAGCTCACCAGCCGGGGGACGGGAGCAGTACTTC,CASSPAGGREQYF
TRBV19,-,-,TRBJ2-7,TGTGCCAGTAGTATAGAGACCGCGGGGACCTACGAGCAGTACTTC,CASSIETAGTYEQYF
TRBV5-5,-,TRBD1,TRBJ2-3,TGTGCCAGCAGCCCATCAGGGGACAGGGGCACAGATACGCAGTATTTT,CASSPSGDRGTDTQYF
TRBV7-6,-,-,TRBJ1-2,TGTGCCAGCAGCTTAAGAAGGCTAGCTAACTATGGCTACACCTTC,CASSLRRLANYGYTF
TRBV7-8,-,TRBD2,TRBJ2-2,TGTGCCAGCAGCCCAGCGGGGGGGCAGGTCGGGGAGCTGTTTTTT,CASSPAGGQVGELFF
TRBV7-8,-,TRBD1,TRBJ2-2,TGTGCCAGCAGCCCGCGACAGGGTTTTATAAATCAGGAGCTGTTTTTT,CASSPRQGFINQELFF
TRBV27,-,TRBD1,TRBJ1-5,TGTGCCAGCAGTCCGGCCGGGACAGTTAGCAATCAGCCCCAGCATTTT,CASSPAGTVSNQPQHF